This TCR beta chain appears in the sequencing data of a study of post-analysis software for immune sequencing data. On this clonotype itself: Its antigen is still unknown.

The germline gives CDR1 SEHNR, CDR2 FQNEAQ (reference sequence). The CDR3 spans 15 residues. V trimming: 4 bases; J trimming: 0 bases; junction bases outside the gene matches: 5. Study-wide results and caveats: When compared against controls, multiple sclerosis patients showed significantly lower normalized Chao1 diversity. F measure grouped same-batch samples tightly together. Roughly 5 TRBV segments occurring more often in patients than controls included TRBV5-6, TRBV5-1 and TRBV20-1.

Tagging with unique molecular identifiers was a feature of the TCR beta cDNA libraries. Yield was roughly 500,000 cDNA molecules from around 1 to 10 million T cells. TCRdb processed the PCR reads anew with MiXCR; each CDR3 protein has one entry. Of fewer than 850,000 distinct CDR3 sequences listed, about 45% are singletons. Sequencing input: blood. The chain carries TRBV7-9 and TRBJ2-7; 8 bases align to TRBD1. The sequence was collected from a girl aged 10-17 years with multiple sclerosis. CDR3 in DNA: TGTGCCAGCAGCTCGGGACAGGTCAGCTCCTACGAGCAGTACTTC. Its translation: CASSSGQVSSYEQYF.